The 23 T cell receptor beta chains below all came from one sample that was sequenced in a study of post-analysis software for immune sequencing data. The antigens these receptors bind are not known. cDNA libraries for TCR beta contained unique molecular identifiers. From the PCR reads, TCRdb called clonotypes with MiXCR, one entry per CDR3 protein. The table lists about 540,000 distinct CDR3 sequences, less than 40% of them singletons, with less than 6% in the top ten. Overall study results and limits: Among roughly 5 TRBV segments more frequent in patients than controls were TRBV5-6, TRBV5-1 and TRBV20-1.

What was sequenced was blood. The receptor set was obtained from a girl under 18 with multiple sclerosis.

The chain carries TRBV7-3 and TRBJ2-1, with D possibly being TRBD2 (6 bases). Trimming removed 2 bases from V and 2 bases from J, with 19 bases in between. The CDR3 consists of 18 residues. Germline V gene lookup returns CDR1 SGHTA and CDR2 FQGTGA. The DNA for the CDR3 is TGTGCCAGCAGCTTAGCGGGACGGTCACTAGGGGCCTACAATGAGCAGTTCTTC. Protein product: CASSLAGRSLGAYNEQFF.

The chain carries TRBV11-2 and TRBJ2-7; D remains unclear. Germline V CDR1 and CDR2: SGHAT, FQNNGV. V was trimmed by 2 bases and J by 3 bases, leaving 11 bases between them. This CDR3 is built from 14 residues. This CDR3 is CASSLFGHLYEQYF. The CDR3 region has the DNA TGTGCCAGCAGCTTATTCGGGCATCTCTACGAGCAGTACTTC. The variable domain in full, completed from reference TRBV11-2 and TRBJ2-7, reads EAGVAQSPRYKIIEKRQSVAFWCNPISGHATLYWYQQILGQGPKLLIQFQNNGVVDDSQLPKDRFSAERLKGVDSTLKIQPAKLEDSAVYLCASSLFGHLYEQYFGPGTRLTVT.

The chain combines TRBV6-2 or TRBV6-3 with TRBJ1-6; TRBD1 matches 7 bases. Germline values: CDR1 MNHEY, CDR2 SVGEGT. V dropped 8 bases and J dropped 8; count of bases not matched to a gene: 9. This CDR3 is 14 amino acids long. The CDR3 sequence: CASVRGGTDSPLHF. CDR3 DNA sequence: TGTGCCAGCGTCCGAGGGGGCACAGATTCACCCCTCCACTTT.

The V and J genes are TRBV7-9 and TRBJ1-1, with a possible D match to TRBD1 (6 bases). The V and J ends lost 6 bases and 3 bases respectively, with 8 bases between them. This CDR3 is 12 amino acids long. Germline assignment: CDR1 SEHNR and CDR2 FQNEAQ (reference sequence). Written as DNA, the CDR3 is TGTGCCAGCAGAGAGGGGGACACTGAAGCTTTCTTT. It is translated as CASREGDTEAFF.

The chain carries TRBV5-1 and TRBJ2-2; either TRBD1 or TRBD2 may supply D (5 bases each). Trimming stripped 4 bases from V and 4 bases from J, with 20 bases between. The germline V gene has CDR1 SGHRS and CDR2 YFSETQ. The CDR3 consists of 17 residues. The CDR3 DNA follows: TGCGCCAGCAGCACGGGGACCCTCGGAAGGGGCACCGGGGAGCTGTTTTTT. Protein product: CASSTGTLGRGTGELFF.

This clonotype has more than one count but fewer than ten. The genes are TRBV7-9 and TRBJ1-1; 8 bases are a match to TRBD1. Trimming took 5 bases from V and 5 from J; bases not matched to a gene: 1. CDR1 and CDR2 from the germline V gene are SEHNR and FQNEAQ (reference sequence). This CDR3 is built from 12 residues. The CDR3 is CASSTGGTEAFF. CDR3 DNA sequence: TGTGCCAGCAGCACAGGGGGTACTGAAGCTTTCTTT.

This CDR3 is CSARDPLTGDYEQYF. DNA of the CDR3: TGCAGTGCTAGAGATCCCTTGACAGGGGACTACGAGCAGTACTTC. The J gene is TRBJ2-7, the V gene TRBV20-1; TRBD1 matches at 8 bases. V was pared by 0 bases and J by 3 bases, with 7 bases of the junction left unmatched. Looked up from germline, CDR1 is DFQATT and CDR2 is SNEGSKA (reference sequence). The CDR3 runs 15 residues.

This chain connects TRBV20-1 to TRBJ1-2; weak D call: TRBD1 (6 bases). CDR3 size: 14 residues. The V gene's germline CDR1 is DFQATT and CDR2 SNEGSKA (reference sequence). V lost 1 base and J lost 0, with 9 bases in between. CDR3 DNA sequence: TGCAGTGCTAGAGGAGGGACACCTAACTATGGCTACACCTTC. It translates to CSARGGTPNYGYTF.

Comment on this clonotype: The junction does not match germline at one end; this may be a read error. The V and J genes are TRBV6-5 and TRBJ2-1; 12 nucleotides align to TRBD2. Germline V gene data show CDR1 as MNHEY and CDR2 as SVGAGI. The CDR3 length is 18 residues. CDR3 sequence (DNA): TGTGCCAGCAGTTTTCCGCTGACTAGCGGGGGAACCTACAATGAGCGGTTCTTC. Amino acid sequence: CASSFPLTSGGTYNERFF.

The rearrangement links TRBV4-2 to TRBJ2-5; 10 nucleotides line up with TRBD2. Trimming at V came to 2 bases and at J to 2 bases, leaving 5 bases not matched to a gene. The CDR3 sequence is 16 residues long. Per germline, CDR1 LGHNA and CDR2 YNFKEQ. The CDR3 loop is CASSQLAGGPQETQYF. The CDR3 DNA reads TGTGCCAGCAGCCAATTAGCGGGGGGACCACAAGAGACCCAGTACTTC.

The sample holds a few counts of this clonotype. The CDR3 DNA sequence: TGTGCCAGCTCACCATACCGCCGAACCTCTAGCACAGATACGCAGTATTTT. It is translated as CASSPYRRTSSTDTQYF. The V call is TRBV18, the J call TRBJ2-3; D is ambiguous. Per the germline V gene, CDR1 is KGHSH and CDR2 is LQKENI. The CDR3 is 17 residues long. The V end was cut by 2 bases, the J end by 0 bases, with 15 bases between. Full variable domain (rest looked up from reference TRBV18 and TRBJ2-3): NAGVMQNPRHLVRRRGQEARLRCSPMKGHSHVYWYRQLPEEGLKFMVYLQKENIIDESGMPKERFSAEFPKEGPSILRIQQVVRGDSAAYFCASSPYRRTSSTDTQYFGPGTRLTVL.

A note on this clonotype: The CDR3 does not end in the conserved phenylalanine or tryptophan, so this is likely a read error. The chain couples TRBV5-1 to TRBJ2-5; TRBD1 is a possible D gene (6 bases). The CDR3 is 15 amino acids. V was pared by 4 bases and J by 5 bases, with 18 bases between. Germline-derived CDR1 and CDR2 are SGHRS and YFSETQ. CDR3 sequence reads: CASSLQGYRGETQYV. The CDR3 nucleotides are TGCGCCAGCAGCCTACAGGGCTACCGGGGCGAGACCCAGTACGTC.

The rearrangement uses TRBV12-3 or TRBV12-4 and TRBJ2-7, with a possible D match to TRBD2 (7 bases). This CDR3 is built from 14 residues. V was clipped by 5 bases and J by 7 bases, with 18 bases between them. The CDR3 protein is CASSPGGMVGEQYF. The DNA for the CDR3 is TGTGCCAGCAGTCCGGGGGGCATGGTGGGTGAGCAGTACTTC.

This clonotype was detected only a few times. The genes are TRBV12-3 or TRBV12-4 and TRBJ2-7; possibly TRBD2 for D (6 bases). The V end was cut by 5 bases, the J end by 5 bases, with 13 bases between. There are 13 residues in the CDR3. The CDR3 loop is CASSHGTGDEQYF. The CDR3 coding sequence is TGTGCCAGCAGTCACGGGACGGGGGACGAGCAGTACTTC.

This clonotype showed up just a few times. The chain's CDR3 is CASSYSLPYTF. The DNA for the CDR3 is TGTGCCAGCAGTTACTCCCTTCCCTACACCTTC. This rearrangement joins TRBV6-5 to TRBJ1-2, with no clear D. V was trimmed by 0 bases and J by 10 bases, leaving 6 bases between them. CDR1 and CDR2 from the germline V gene are MNHEY and SVGAGI. CDR3 length equals 11 residues.

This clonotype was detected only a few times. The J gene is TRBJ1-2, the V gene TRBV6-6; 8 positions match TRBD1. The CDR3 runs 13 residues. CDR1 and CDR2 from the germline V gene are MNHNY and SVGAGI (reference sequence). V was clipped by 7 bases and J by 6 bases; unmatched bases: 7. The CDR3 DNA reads TGTGCCAGCAACGACAGGGGCGTTGATGGCTACACCTTC. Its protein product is CASNDRGVDGYTF.

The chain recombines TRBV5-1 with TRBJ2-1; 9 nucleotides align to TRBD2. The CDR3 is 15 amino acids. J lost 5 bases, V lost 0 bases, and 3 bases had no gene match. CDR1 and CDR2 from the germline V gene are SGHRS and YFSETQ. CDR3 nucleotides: TGCGCCAGCAGCTTGGCGCGACTAGCGGACAATGAGCAGTTCTTC. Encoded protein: CASSLARLADNEQFF.

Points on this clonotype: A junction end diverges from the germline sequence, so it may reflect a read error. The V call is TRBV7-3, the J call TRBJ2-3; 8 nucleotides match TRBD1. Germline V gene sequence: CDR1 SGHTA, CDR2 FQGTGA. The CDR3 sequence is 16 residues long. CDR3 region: CVSSLTGQASTDTQYF. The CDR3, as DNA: TGTGTCAGCAGCTTAACGGGACAGGCCAGCACAGATACGCAGTATTTT.

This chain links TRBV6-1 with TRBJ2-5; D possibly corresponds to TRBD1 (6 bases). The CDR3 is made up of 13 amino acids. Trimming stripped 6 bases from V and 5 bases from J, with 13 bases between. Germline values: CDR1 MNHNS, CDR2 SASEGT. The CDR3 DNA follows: TGTGCCAGCAGCGCAGGGGTTTGGGAGACCCAGTACTTC. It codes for CASSAGVWETQYF.

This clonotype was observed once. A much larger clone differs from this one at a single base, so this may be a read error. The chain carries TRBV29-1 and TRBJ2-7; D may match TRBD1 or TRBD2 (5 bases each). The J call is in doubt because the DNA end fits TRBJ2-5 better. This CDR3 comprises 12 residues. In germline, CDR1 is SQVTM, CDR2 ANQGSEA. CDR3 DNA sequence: TGCAGCGCTAACCGGGGCCAAGGGACCCAGTACTTC. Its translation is CSANRGQGTQYF.

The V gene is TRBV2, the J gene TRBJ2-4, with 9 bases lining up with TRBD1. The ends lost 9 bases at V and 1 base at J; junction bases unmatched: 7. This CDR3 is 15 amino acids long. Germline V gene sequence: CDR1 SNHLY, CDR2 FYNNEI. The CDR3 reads CASTGGEWAKNIQYF. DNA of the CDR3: TGTGCCAGTACAGGGGGCGAGTGGGCCAAAAACATTCAGTACTTC.

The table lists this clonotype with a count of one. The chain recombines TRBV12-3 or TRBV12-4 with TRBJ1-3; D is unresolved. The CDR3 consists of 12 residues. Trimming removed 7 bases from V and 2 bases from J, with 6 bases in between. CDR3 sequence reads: CASTSAGNTIYF. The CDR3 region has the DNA TGTGCCAGCACCTCAGCTGGAAACACCATATATTTT.

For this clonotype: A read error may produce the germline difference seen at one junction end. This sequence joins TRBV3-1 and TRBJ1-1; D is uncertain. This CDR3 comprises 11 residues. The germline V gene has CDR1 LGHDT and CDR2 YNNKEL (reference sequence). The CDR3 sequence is CAGSYEGEAFF. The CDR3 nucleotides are TGTGCCGGCAGCTACGAGGGTGAAGCTTTCTTT.